The entry below describes one T cell receptor (beta chain). This clone was detected only a few times. Its antigen remains unidentified. No base-level quality is on record; no much larger clone is a single base apart. The entry originates in a study of shared clonotypes between healthy human individuals (dated by TCRdb to 2018 to 2021). General notes on the study: A couple of women and a few men aged 18 to 49 years were included in the cohort. For each donor, CD4 naive and CD4 memory were each given three plates, CD8 naive was given two plates, and CD8 memory was given one plate. To estimate repertoire size and how much clonotypes are shared between individuals, the study performed deep sequencing of blood TCR repertoires from 4 to 6 healthy adults. To increase sequencing depth and limit assay-specific biases, different laboratories used diverse techniques to prepare libraries and sequence TCR repertoires. Per donor, leukapheresis produced somewhere between about 0.8 and 9 billion PBMCs.

Using the deep immunoSEQ assay, multiplex PCR amplified TCR CDR3 regions from genomic DNA. Extracted genomic DNA from each cell subset was spread evenly across all wells of several immunoSEQ 96-well plates, with each plate serving as a replicate. Each replicate PCR for sorted subsets received around 0.2 ug genomic DNA, equal to roughly 30,000 T cell genomes. The purified libraries were quantified using a Qubit 3.0 fluorometer, sized with a Bioanalyzer 2100, and then quantified again using the KAPA Library Quantification kit. Every immunoSEQ 96-well plate was sequenced on a separate single-read 150-cycle Illumina NextSeq 550 flow cell. The study's processing was this. Because only junctional sequences without quality scores were contained in the immunoSEQ output, filtering matching that applied to full-length reads could not be performed. To assign V/J genes and CDR3, sequences were annotated using PyIR, a Python wrapper for IgBLAST v1.9, with IMGT germline references. Reads were removed for weak V/J assignments (E-value above 1e-6), missing CDR3, stop codons, out-of-frame junctions, or ambiguous translated residues. A V3J clonotype was defined by an identical inferred V gene, J gene, and CDR3 amino acid sequence. The percentage overlap between two repertoires was calculated by dividing the number of shared unique clonotypes by the size of the smaller repertoire. RTK rarefaction, the Chao1 estimator, and Recon v2.1 estimates of unobserved clonotypes were used to assess repertoire richness. Generation probabilities were computed with OLGA for all TCRbeta clonotypes obtained by the gDNA method from several donors. Imported from immuneACCESS, the table was reduced by TCRdb to in-frame sequences with V and J called. These copies leave out some clones; in studies compared against another copy, an unresolved V gene accounts for under half, and the cause of the remainder is not known. V, J and clone size are taken as reported in that table, and D and trimming were inferred from the DNA itself. This sample gives fewer than 1.4 million clones in total; 78% of them show up just once. Of the sample, 0.5% to 0.65% falls within the top ten clones.

On the study overall, not on this receptor specifically: Even with the large sequencing depth, rarefaction of the sorted-subset datasets indicated that sequencing was incomplete. Only blood was sampled, and tissue TCR repertoires likely differ from those in blood. When several donors were compared, the shared fraction of clonotypes was about 5% for naive CD4, about 4% for naive CD8, about 2.5% for memory CD4, and approximately 0.4% for memory CD8. Pairwise subsampling indicated that sequencing depth was expected to affect the degree of clonotype sharing among donors. Compared with non-shared clonotypes, the clonotypes found in all four sorted-subset donors had higher generation probabilities. Naive subsets generally had larger estimated clonotype richness than memory subsets. Because the study included a small number of donors, the genetic and exposure-history diversity represented was limited.

Cut back by 4 bases and 9 bases, the V and J ends lie 19 bases apart. From its cysteine to its phenylalanine, the CDR3 spans 15 amino acids. The CDR3 DNA has 45 bases and is translated from base 1. CDR1 and CDR2 are drawn from the germline V gene (reference sequence): LNHDA, SQIVND. Healthy HIV-negative adults with no recently reported acute infections or vaccinations were included as donors. Only Caucasian adults living in Nashville, Tennessee, USA were represented among the donors. CD4+ T cells were enriched through magnetic negative selection, after which naive cells were positively selected on CD45RA and the remaining negative fraction served as the memory subset. After blood collection by leukapheresis, PBMCs were isolated using Ficoll-Histopaque density gradient centrifugation and then cryopreserved in the vapor phase of liquid nitrogen. Analytical flow cytometry was used to check the purity and quantity of every magnetically sorted T cell population. From each sorted fraction, genomic DNA was isolated and quantified by UV absorbance on a Nanodrop 2000c.

The sample was memory CD4+ T cells from PBMCs. The sample's cell subset or site label, decoded: CD45RA-negative fraction. The sequence was obtained from a man aged 18-30 years in good health. Some clones in this sample may be carry-over from other donors' samples. The rearranged segments are TRBV19 and TRBJ2-1; the D gene is perhaps TRBD1, on 6 matching bases. The CDR3 reads CASSSLQTGPSEQFF. The nucleotides read TGTGCCAGTAGTAGTCTACAAACAGGGCCCAGTGAGCAGTTCTTC.